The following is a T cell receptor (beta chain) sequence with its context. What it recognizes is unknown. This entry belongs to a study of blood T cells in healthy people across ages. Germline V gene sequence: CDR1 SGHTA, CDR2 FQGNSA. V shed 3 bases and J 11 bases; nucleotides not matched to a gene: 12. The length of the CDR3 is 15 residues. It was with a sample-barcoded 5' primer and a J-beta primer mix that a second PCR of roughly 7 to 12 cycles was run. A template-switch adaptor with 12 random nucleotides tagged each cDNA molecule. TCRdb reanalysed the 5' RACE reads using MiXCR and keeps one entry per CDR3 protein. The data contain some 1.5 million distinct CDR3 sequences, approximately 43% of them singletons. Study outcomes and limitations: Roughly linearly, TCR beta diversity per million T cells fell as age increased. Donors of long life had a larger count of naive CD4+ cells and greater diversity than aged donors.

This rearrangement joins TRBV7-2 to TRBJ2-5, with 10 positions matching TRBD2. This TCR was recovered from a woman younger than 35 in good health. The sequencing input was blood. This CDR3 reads CASSFIAGGGNEQYF. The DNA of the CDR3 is TGTGCCAGCAGCTTTATAGCGGGAGGAGGAAATGAGCAGTACTTC.